What follows are 8 T cell receptor beta chains derived from one specimen sequenced in a study of response to subunit inactivated influenza vaccine. MiXCR was run by TCRdb on the RT-PCR reads, yielding one entry per CDR3 protein. Of 600,000 to 850,000 distinct CDR3 sequences listed, 14% are singletons. Sequences were derived from PBMCs from blood, sampled around 15 days before vaccination. These receptors came from a man aged 45-65 years who received an inactivated influenza vaccine.

V usage is TRBV7-6 and J usage is TRBJ2-5; no reliable D call. CDR3 length: 15 amino acids. Trimming pared 5 bases from V and 5 bases from J, leaving 18 bases between. From germline, CDR1 is SGHVS and CDR2 FNYEAQ. CDR3 in DNA: TGTGCCAGCAGCCCCCATACTGGAGTTGGTGAGACCCAGTACTTC. This translates into CASSPHTGVGETQYF.

This clonotype was counted ten times or more. V gene TRBV20-1 combines with J gene TRBJ1-1; 7 positions agree with TRBD1. The germline V gene encodes CDR1 DFQATT and CDR2 SNEGSKA (reference sequence). With V trimmed by 0 bases and J by 9 bases, 7 bases remained unmatched. The CDR3 runs to 13 residues. CDR3 bases: TGCAGTGCTAGAGATGGACCGGGACAGAAAGCTTTCTTT. Protein product: CSARDGPGQKAFF.

The V gene is TRBV6-2 or TRBV6-3, the J gene TRBJ1-5, with a possible D match to TRBD1 (6 bases). The V end was cut by 2 bases, the J end by 7 bases, with 15 bases between. The germline V gene encodes CDR1 MNHEY and CDR2 SVGEGT. The CDR3 length is 15 residues. The CDR3 region is CASSYVSGRGQPQHF. CDR3 in DNA: TGTGCCAGCAGTTACGTATCGGGCAGGGGACAGCCCCAGCATTTT.

This clonotype came up many times. The rearrangement joins TRBV28 to TRBJ1-4; 8 bases are shared with TRBD1. The length of the CDR3 is 16 residues. V trimming: 6 bases; J trimming: 3 bases; junction bases outside the gene matches: 9. Per the germline V gene, CDR1 is MDHEN and CDR2 is SYDVKM. The CDR3 sequence: CASRPTGEKANEKLFF. The CDR3 DNA reads as TGTGCCAGCAGACCGACAGGGGAGAAGGCTAATGAAAAACTGTTTTTT.

The rearrangement joins TRBV5-1 to TRBJ2-2; possibly TRBD1 or TRBD2 for D (5 bases each). Trimming removed 7 bases at V and 0 bases at J, with 10 bases between. The CDR3 totals 14 residues. The germline V gene encodes CDR1 SGHRS and CDR2 YFSETQ. Here the CDR3 reads CASRRETNTGELFF. Written as DNA, the CDR3 is TGCGCCAGCCGCAGGGAGACGAACACCGGGGAGCTGTTTTTT.

In this sample, this clonotype turned up a few times. The chain links TRBV12-3 or TRBV12-4 to TRBJ1-2, with D unresolved. V lost 5 bases and J lost 0, with 13 bases in between. This CDR3 region has 15 residues. The CDR3 region has the DNA TGTGCCAGCAGTCCATCCGCTACGGCTAACTATGGCTACACCTTC. Residues: CASSPSATANYGYTF.

This chain joins TRBV4-2 and TRBJ2-1; D unresolved. This CDR3 has 16 residues. V lost 1 base to trimming and J lost 4 bases, with 14 bases between them. The V gene's germline CDR1 is LGHNA and CDR2 YNFKEQ. CDR3 bases: TGTGCCAGCAGCCAAGTCGCTGACCTGGCTTACAATGAGCAGTTCTTC. It encodes CASSQVADLAYNEQFF.

This clonotype turned up a few times. V gene TRBV4-1 combines with J gene TRBJ2-3; 9 bases align to TRBD2. Germline CDR1 and CDR2: MGHRA and YSYEKL. V dropped 1 base and J dropped 2; count of bases not matched to a gene: 10. The CDR3 has 18 residues. The CDR3 loop is CASSQGLLAGTNTDTQYF. The DNA for the CDR3 is TGCGCCAGCAGCCAAGGCCTCCTAGCGGGAACTAACACAGATACGCAGTATTTT.